These 11 T cell receptor beta chains originate from one sample sequenced in a study of naive and memory T cell subsets. Study-level findings and limits: Especially in CD8 cells, naive repertoires contained a few larger clonotypes, possibly CD45RA-re-expressing memory cells.

The beta constant-region primer was an equimolar mix of two oligonucleotides covering TRBC1 and TRBC2. Ligated cDNA was amplified by four rounds of PCR with nested alpha and beta constant-region primers and SP2. TCRdb reanalysed the UMI-ligation and nested PCR reads using MiXCR and keeps one entry per CDR3 protein. The table lists under 150,000 distinct CDR3 sequences, about 20% of them singletons. For these receptors, no antigen is known. The sequencing input was naive CD8+ T cells from blood. The receptors stem from a human donor in good health.

This clonotype turned up a few times. The chain employs TRBV6-5 and TRBJ1-5, with 7 positions matching TRBD1. CDR1 and CDR2 from the germline V gene are MNHEY and SVGAGI. The V and J ends lost 5 bases and 6 bases, in that order; junction bases with no gene match: 16. The CDR3 extends over 17 amino acids. The CDR3 reads CASSDNYDRAFSQPQHF. Here the CDR3 DNA reads TGTGCCAGCAGTGACAATTATGACAGGGCTTTTAGTCAGCCCCAGCATTTT.

The chain has TRBV6-5 and TRBJ2-1; no definite D call. CDR3 length: 14 amino acids. The germline V gene encodes CDR1 MNHEY and CDR2 SVGAGI. V lost 4 bases to trimming and J lost 3 bases, with 10 bases between them. The DNA of the CDR3 is TGTGCCAGCAGTTCCGCGGCGGACTACAATGAGCAGTTCTTC. Translated, it gives CASSSAADYNEQFF.

This sequence joins TRBV14 and TRBJ2-7; D is perhaps TRBD1 (6 bases). Trimming left V 3 bases short and J 7 bases short, with 16 bases between. The CDR3 is 14 residues long. Germline assignment: CDR1 SGHDN and CDR2 FVKESK. The CDR3 DNA follows: TGTGCCAGCAGCCAGACCGGGACACGTCTTGAGCAGTACTTC. The encoded protein is CASSQTGTRLEQYF. Full variable domain (remainder filled in from reference TRBV14 and TRBJ2-7): EAGVTQFPSHSVIEKGQTVTLRCDPISGHDNLYWYRRVMGKEIKFLLHFVKESKQDESGMPNNRFLAERTGGTYSTLKVQPAELEDSGVYFCASSQTGTRLEQYFGPGTRLTVT.

This clonotype was counted a few times. V and J are TRBV7-8 and TRBJ1-1, with TRBD1 as a possible D gene (5 bases). The length of the CDR3 is 13 residues. Germline values: CDR1 SGHVS, CDR2 FQNEAQ. The ends were cut back, 7 bases at V and 2 bases at J, with 11 bases in the middle. CDR3 nucleotides: TGTGCCAGCAATGACAGAATTAACACTGAAGCTTTCTTT. Translation gives CASNDRINTEAFF. The variable domain in full, with the rest retrieved from reference TRBV7-8 and TRBJ1-1, is GAGVSQSPRYKVAKRGQDVALRCDPISGHVSLFWYQQALGQGPEFLTYFQNEAQLDKSGLPSDRFFAERPEGSVSTLKIQRTQQEDSAVYLCASNDRINTEAFFGQGTRLTVV.

The chain uses TRBV27 and TRBJ2-7, with D tentatively TRBD2 (5 bases). The CDR3 totals 14 residues. With 4 bases removed from V and 4 bases from J, the gap between germline ends came to 14 bases. Germline V gene data show CDR1 as MNHEY and CDR2 as SMNVEV (reference sequence). The DNA for the CDR3 is TGTGCCAGCAGTTCCAGAGCGGCAAGGTACGAGCAGTACTTC. Translation: CASSSRAARYEQYF.

The chain joins TRBV4-1 to TRBJ2-7; perhaps TRBD2 as D (5 bases). V was cut by 0 bases and J by 2 bases, with 11 bases left in between. Germline-derived CDR1 and CDR2 are MGHRA and YSYEKL. The CDR3 consists of 15 residues. For the CDR3, the DNA is TGCGCCAGCAGCCAAGATGAGGGTCATACCTACGAGCAGTACTTC. Translated, it gives CASSQDEGHTYEQYF.

This clonotype was seen ten or more times. The J gene is TRBJ2-3, the V gene TRBV28; 13 nucleotides align to TRBD2. This CDR3 contains 19 residues. Germline lookup yields CDR1 MDHEN and CDR2 SYDVKM. Losses at the gene ends were 9 bases for V and 4 bases for J; bases not matched to a gene: 19. Here the CDR3 reads CARTNRTSGSGNSADTQYF. CDR3 bases: TGTGCCAGAACAAACCGGACTAGCGGGAGCGGTAACAGCGCAGATACGCAGTATTTT. Full variable domain (rest looked up from reference TRBV28 and TRBJ2-3): DVKVTQSSRYLVKRTGEKVFLECVQDMDHENMFWYRQDPGLGLRLIYFSYDVKMKEKGDIPEGYSVSREKKERFSLILESASTNQTSMYLCARTNRTSGSGNSADTQYFGPGTRLTVL.

This clonotype was seen a few times. The V call is TRBV7-6, the J call TRBJ2-2, with D tentatively TRBD2 (6 bases). The germline gives CDR1 SGHVS, CDR2 FNYEAQ. V dropped 3 bases and J dropped 4 bases, with 15 bases sitting between them. The CDR3 sequence is 16 residues long. The CDR3 spells CASSFIRLESTGELFF. The CDR3 DNA is TGTGCCAGCAGCTTTATCCGACTAGAAAGCACCGGGGAGCTGTTTTTT.

The chain combines TRBV20-1 with TRBJ2-7, with 7 bases matching TRBD1. CDR3 length: 16 residues. Germline trimming cut 3 bases from V and 7 bases from J; bases unmatched to any gene: 18. Germline V gene lookup returns CDR1 DFQATT and CDR2 SNEGSKA (reference sequence). CDR3 coding DNA: TGCAGTGCTAGGGATATCCTCGGGACAGAGGTTCTTGAGCAGTACTTC. It codes for CSARDILGTEVLEQYF.

The chain couples TRBV12-3 or TRBV12-4 to TRBJ2-1; 8 bases map to TRBD2. V lost 6 bases to trimming and J lost 4 bases; unmatched junction nucleotides: 8. The CDR3 is 15 amino acids. DNA for the CDR3: TGTGCCAGCAGCCCCGGGAGGGGGGTATACAATGAGCAGTTCTTC. This encodes CASSPGRGVYNEQFF.

The chain carries TRBV10-3 and TRBJ2-2; D gene ambiguous. Germline V CDR1 and CDR2: ENHRY, SYGVKD. V was trimmed by 7 bases and J by 0 bases, leaving 15 bases between them. CDR3 size: 16 residues. The CDR3 sequence is CAITKDTDTNTGELFF. The CDR3 DNA reads as TGTGCCATCACCAAAGACACAGACACGAACACCGGGGAGCTGTTTTTT.